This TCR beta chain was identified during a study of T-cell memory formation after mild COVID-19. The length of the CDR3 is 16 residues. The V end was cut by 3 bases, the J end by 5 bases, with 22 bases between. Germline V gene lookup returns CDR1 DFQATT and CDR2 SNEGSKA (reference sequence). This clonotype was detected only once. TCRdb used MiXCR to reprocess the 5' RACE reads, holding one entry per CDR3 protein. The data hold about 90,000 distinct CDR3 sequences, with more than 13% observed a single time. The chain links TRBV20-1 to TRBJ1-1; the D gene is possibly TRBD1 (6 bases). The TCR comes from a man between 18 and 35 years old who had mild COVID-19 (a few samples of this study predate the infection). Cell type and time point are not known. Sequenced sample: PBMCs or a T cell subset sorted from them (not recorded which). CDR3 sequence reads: CSARGGRVGIGTEAFF. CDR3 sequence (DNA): TGCAGTGCTAGGGGGGGCAGGGTTGGGATCGGGACTGAAGCTTTCTTT.